The clone carrying this TCR beta chain was seen a handful of times. Antigen unknown. Regarding time point: persistent/refractory GD, antithyroid drugs over 5 years with positive TRAb. Researchers made the TCR library from RNA that was extracted from PBMCs. An endocrinology department in Xi'an, China, supplied the patients. Staff drew approximately 9.3 milliliters of peripheral blood into EDTA tubes. The data originate from a study of regulatory T cells in long-lasting Graves disease. Findings and caveats of the study: The number of shared public clonotypes was higher in persistent patients (roughly 3,000) than new patients (more than 850).

Trimming cost V 8 bases and J 4 bases; bases outside gene matches: 8. CDR3 length equals 13 residues. Germline CDR1 is MNHEY and CDR2 is SMNVEV (reference sequence). Both iRepertoire HTBI primers and Arm-PCR of CDR3 regions were used to build the TCR beta libraries. TCRdb used MiXCR to reprocess the multiplex PCR reads, holding one entry per CDR3 protein. The data contain 300,000 to 350,000 distinct CDR3 sequences, 15% to 20% of them singletons. The rearrangement links TRBV27 to TRBJ2-7, with 7 bases that match TRBD1. This TCR was recovered from a female donor with Graves disease. Sequenced here: peripheral blood mononuclear cells (PBMCs), sampled when the disease was refractory, from a patient treated with antithyroid drugs. The CDR3 here is CASGDSPRYEQYF. CDR3 coding DNA: TGTGCCAGCGGGGACAGCCCTCGTTACGAGCAGTACTTC.